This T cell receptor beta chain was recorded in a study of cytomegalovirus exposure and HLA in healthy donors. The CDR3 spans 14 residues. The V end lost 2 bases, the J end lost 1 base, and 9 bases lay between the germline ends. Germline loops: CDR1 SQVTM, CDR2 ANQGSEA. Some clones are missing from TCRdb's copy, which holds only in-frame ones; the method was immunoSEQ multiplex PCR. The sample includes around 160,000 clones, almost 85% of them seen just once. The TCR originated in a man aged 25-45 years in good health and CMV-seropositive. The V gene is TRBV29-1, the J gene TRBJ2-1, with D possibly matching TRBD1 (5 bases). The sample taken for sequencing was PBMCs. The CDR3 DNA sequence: TGCAGCGTTGAAAGCAGGGCTTCCTACAATGAGCAGTTCTTC. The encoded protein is CSVESRASYNEQFF.